The rows below give T cell receptor beta chains drawn from one sample of a study of blood T cell repertoires in COVID-19. TCRdb keeps only in-frame clones here, not all; method: immunoSEQ multiplex PCR. Among 200,000 to 250,000 clones listed, just over 85% were seen once. The sample was PBMCs or T cells enriched from blood (not recorded which). The receptor set was obtained from a woman in her 40s with acute COVID-19. Both conserved end residues are part of each CDR3. For some rows the clone size is stated as once, few or many, or as a class when expanded; others skip it.

.	TRBV7-9	TRBJ1-2	CASSLEAGAGYTF
.	TRBV2	TRBJ2-5	CASREPGQGSETQYF
.	TRBV27	TRBJ2-2	CASSFWRDTGELFF
many	TRBV7-9	TRBJ1-6	CASSSGDWGSPLHF
.	TRBV27	TRBJ2-6	CASSATDFSGANVLTF
.	TRBV27	TRBJ1-1	CASREGPGGYTEAFF
.	TRBV6-5	TRBJ1-2	CASSYPGTEINYGYTF
.	TRBV4-1	TRBJ1-1	CASSQAGTGTTEAFF
.	TRBV6-1	TRBJ1-1	CASSELGRGSTEAFF
.	TRBV27	TRBJ2-3	CASSLVQSTDTQYF
.	TRBV19	TRBJ2-3	CASSIGRGSTDTQYF
.	TRBV9	TRBJ2-2	CATRTANTGELFF
few	TRBV6-5	TRBJ2-2	CASDRNWNTGELFF
once	TRBV15	TRBJ1-6	CATSDRGYNSPLHF
.	TRBV19	TRBJ1-2	CASSQRGATWGGYTF
.	TRBV19	TRBJ1-5	CASSIGPGRSEQPQHF
.	TRBV7-3	TRBJ1-6	CASSATGYNSPLHF
.	TRBV19	TRBJ1-2	CASNPGHPDNYGYTF
few	TRBV5-8	TRBJ1-2	CASSPGQGASRRFYGYTF
.	TRBV4-1	TRBJ2-3	CASSHPPGLPDTQYF
.	TRBV4-3	TRBJ2-1	CASSLLGLASNEQFF
.	TRBV7-3	TRBJ1-1	CASSLSLQGFSISEAFF
once	TRBV19	TRBJ1-1	CASNTGTEAFF
.	TRBV7-2	TRBJ1-1	CASSSETAWNTEAFF
once	TRBV9	TRBJ1-1	CASSHRGAGMNTEAFF
.	TRBV12-5	TRBJ1-1	CASGSPIQIREAFF
.	TRBV5-1	TRBJ1-1	CASSWTANTEAFF
.	TRBV5-1	TRBJ2-3	CASSLGPGGTDTQYF
.	TRBV9	TRBJ1-2	CASSADRGGYTF
.	TRBV5-4	TRBJ1-1	CASSSDLTGRNTEAFF
.	TRBV7-2	TRBJ1-6	CASSLAGGVTGDLRNSPLHF
.	TRBV19	TRBJ1-5	CASSIQITGNQPQHF
once	TRBV7-7	TRBJ2-1	CASSLGTANEQFF
once	TRBV5-4	TRBJ1-2	CASSLPPGANYGYTF
.	TRBV9	TRBJ2-1	CASSVGRGRYNEQFF
.	TRBV6-5	TRBJ2-7	CASMVPGRYEQYF